This is a list of T cell receptor beta chains from one sample in a study of blood T cell repertoires in COVID-19. The data were produced by immunoSEQ multiplex PCR, yet TCRdb's version contains in-frame clones alone and is incomplete. Of around 67,000 clones in the sample, 65% to 90% were seen once. The sequencing sample was made of peripheral blood. Source of these receptors: a man older than 75 with active COVID-19. CDR3s include the opening cysteine and the closing phenylalanine or tryptophan. D genes are given only for firm matches. Rows give clone size only sometimes, using once, few, many, or a class for an expanded clone.

j_call clone_size v_call d_call cdr3_nt cdr3_aa
TRBJ2-1 NA TRBV29-1 NA TGCAGCGTTGATAGGAGCCTCTACAATGAGCAGTTCTTC CSVDRSLYNEQFF
TRBJ2-7 NA TRBV7-6 NA TGTGCCAGCAGCTTAGTTCTAACCGAGCAGTACTTC CASSLVLTEQYF
TRBJ1-5 NA TRBV7-2 NA TGTGCCAGCAGCTTAGACGGGGGATTTCAGCCCCAGCATTTT CASSLDGGFQPQHF
TRBJ2-2 NA TRBV14 NA TGTGCCAGCAGCCAAGTTGCGGGGTTGTACACCGGGGAGCTGTTTTTT CASSQVAGLYTGELFF
TRBJ2-1 NA TRBV30 TRBD2 TGTGCCTGGAGGACTAGCGGGACAAATGAGCAGTTCTTC CAWRTSGTNEQFF
TRBJ2-7 NA TRBV28 TRBD2 TGTGCCAAACTAGCGCAAGCAAAATACGCCCACCTCGATTACGAGCAGTACTTC CAKLAQAKYAHLDYEQYF
TRBJ1-1 NA TRBV18 TRBD1 TGTGCCACCACCCCCCAGGGGGTTTCGGCATGGATGAACACTGAAGCTTTCTTT CATTPQGVSAWMNTEAFF
TRBJ2-7 NA TRBV7-2 TRBD1 TGTGCCAGCAGTCGGACAGGGCGCGAGCAGTACTTC CASSRTGREQYF
TRBJ1-5 few TRBV6-6 TRBD1 TGTGCCAGCAGTGACACAGGGGCCGTCCGGCCCCAGCATTTT CASSDTGAVRPQHF
TRBJ1-6 NA TRBV2 NA TGTGCCAGCAGTGAATCCGGGCCGGGATCACCCCTCCACTTT CASSESGPGSPLHF
TRBJ2-7 few TRBV9 TRBD1 TGTGCCAGCAGCCCAAGACAGGGCCCAAGCGAGCAGTACTTC CASSPRQGPSEQYF
TRBJ2-6 NA TRBV5-1 NA TGCGCCAGCAGCTACGACAGACGCTCTGGGGCCAACGTCCTGACTTTC CASSYDRRSGANVLTF
TRBJ2-3 NA TRBV3-1/TRBV3-2 TRBD2 TGTGCCAGCAGCCCCAGCGGGAGTACAGATACGCAGTATTTT CASSPSGSTDTQYF
TRBJ1-1 NA TRBV7-3 TRBD1 TGTGCCAGCAGCTTAGGACAGGGAAACACTGAAGCTTTCTTT CASSLGQGNTEAFF
TRBJ2-3 NA TRBV5-4 NA TGTGCCAGCAGCTTGCTGGGGGCAGGGCCCACAGATACGCAGTATTTT CASSLLGAGPTDTQYF